This is a list of T cell receptor beta chains from one sample in a study of T cells expressing NK-cell markers. TCRdb re-called the 5' RACE reads and catalogs CDR3 proteins one per entry, DNA excluded. The table lists more than 250,000 distinct CDR3 sequences. Sequenced material: blood T cells: a sorted CD56 or NKG2C T cell subset, CD4+ or CD8+ T cells, or bulk PBMC T cells (not recorded which). All receptors derive from a man between 18 and 29 years old in good health. Both conserved end residues are part of each CDR3.

V: TRBV19
J: TRBJ2-1
CDR3: CASRTYGGNEQFF

V: TRBV4-3
J: TRBJ2-7
CDR3: CASSQGAWGGHYEQYF

V: TRBV12-3/TRBV12-4
J: TRBJ2-7
CDR3: CASTEGQDSYEQYF

V: TRBV29-1
J: TRBJ2-2
CDR3: CSAGTSTVVGELFF

V: TRBV6-2/TRBV6-3
J: TRBJ2-5
CDR3: CASSSTRGSQETQYF

V: TRBV19
J: TRBJ2-1
CDR3: CASSSGGGTYNEQFF

V: TRBV6-5
J: TRBJ2-1
CDR3: CASSYVPLADSYNEQFF

V: TRBV24-1
J: TRBJ2-6
CDR3: CATSDPWTFSGANVLTF

V: TRBV12-3/TRBV12-4
J: TRBJ2-3
CDR3: CASNGQADTQYF

V: TRBV5-1
J: TRBJ1-1
CDR3: CASSSGQGNTEAFF

V: TRBV5-1
J: TRBJ2-1
CDR3: CASGRWGDNEQFF

V: TRBV20-1
J: TRBJ1-5
CDR3: CSARDTGEGQPQHF

V: TRBV4-3
J: TRBJ2-3
CDR3: CASSRTAGVSTDTQYF

V: TRBV12-3/TRBV12-4
J: TRBJ2-2
CDR3: CASSLGTGELFF

V: TRBV7-2
J: TRBJ2-3
CDR3: CASSLEVTGAVDF

V: TRBV19
J: TRBJ2-2
CDR3: CATQTGGGTELFF

V: TRBV24-1
J: TRBJ1-5
CDR3: CATSDSDWEPQHF

V: TRBV18
J: TRBJ2-1
CDR3: CASSKTSGRFHNEQFF

V: TRBV19
J: TRBJ1-4
CDR3: CASSIPRQGDEKLFF

V: TRBV29-1
J: TRBJ2-1
CDR3: CSVGRDRLHNEQFF